This T cell receptor (beta chain) comes out of a study of blood T cell repertoires in COVID-19 (dated by TCRdb to the early 2020s). As for the study more broadly: Samples covering the acute and convalescent phases of COVID-19 were provided by collaborators in the United States, Italy and Spain. Where HLA class I and class II types were available, the types were taken from metadata supplied by the sample provider, not from assay-based typing. The repertoires were released in a freely available public database intended as a resource for research on the immune response to SARS-CoV-2. The prospective study material was composed of cDNA or gDNA derived from T cells, B-cell-depleted T cells, or PBMCs. Sample metadata almost always included a de-identified subject ID, COVID-19 status, age in years and sex. The samples were drawn from two sources: the first 160 participants of the ongoing ImmuneRACE study, and 1,000 to 1,500 subjects contributed by 6 global collaborators. Deeply sampled blood TCRbeta repertoires from subjects exposed to, actively infected with, or recovered from COVID-19 were included in the dataset.

What the study reported, not specific to this receptor: Clinical and demographic metadata were provided uncurated, with the amount varying by source and participant.

TCRbeta CDR3 regions were amplified from genomic DNA using the immunoSEQ Assay, a bias-controlled multiplex PCR. Per the authors' processing: Nucleated cell counts per sample were estimated from amplification of reference gene primers within the assay. Sequence reads were collapsed and filtered to measure the absolute abundance of every unique TCRbeta CDR3 rearrangement. For each sample, productive Simpson clonality was calculated by taking the square root of Simpson's diversity index across productive rearrangements. TCRdb carries this immuneACCESS record with in-frame sequences only. Its versions omit some clonotypes, under half of them owing to an unresolved V gene in the studies checked, with the rest unexplained. That table furnishes V, J and clone size, whereas the DNA furnished D and trimming. For this sample there are approximately 47,000 clones; more than 80% appear just once. In total, the top ten clones hold over 8.5% of the sample.

Collaborating institutions collected whole blood in K2EDTA tubes following their own protocols. Collaborator samples were shipped for TCRbeta analysis as frozen whole blood, isolated PBMCs, or DNA extracted from either sample type. Concerning this clone itself: The specificity of this receptor is unknown. Base qualities are not recorded, but no much larger clone differs from it by a single base.

The clonotype comes from a man in his fifties or sixties with acute or convalescent COVID-19. Sequenced input: peripheral blood.

DNA sequence: TGTGCCAGCAGCCCCCGCAGGGGACAAGAGACCCAGTACTTC. The encoded protein is CASSPRRGQETQYF. The V gene is TRBV7-2 and the J gene is TRBJ2-5; TRBD1 might be the D gene, on 6 matching bases. The CDR3 holds 14 amino acids from the cysteine to the phenylalanine. Kept here is only the CDR3 DNA, which spans 42 bases and is read in frame from base 1. The V and J ends are trimmed by 5 bases and 2 bases, leaving 12 bases between them. CDR1 and CDR2, looked up from the germline V gene, are SGHTA and FQGNSA.